This TCR beta chain was identified in a study of T cell responses to AZD1222 COVID-19 vaccine. Study summary: Pooled together were second doses at about 4 or about 12 weeks.

Sequencing was performed with immunoSEQ multiplex PCR; in TCRdb, only in-frame clones are kept and a portion is missing. The data show more than 75,000 clones, with around 89% seen just once and around 1.6% held by the top ten. This CDR3 is built from 14 residues. Trimming stripped 6 bases from V and 7 bases from J, with 18 bases between. The germline gives CDR1 LGHDT, CDR2 YNNKEL (reference sequence). The receptor's source is an adult in good health. The sequencing here drew on peripheral blood, taken on day 0 of AZD1222 vaccination. V and J are TRBV3-1 (or the pseudogene TRBV3-2) and TRBJ2-5; D unclear. The CDR3 is CASSLAEAPGTQYF. The CDR3 DNA reads TGTGCCAGCAGTCTGGCCGAGGCCCCAGGGACCCAGTACTTC.